This T cell receptor beta chain was observed in a study of blood T cells in healthy people across ages (dated by TCRdb to about 2015). Context from the whole study: In model experiments, roughly one uniquely barcoded TCR beta cDNA molecule per two T cells was captured by template switching. The study measured age-related changes in TCR beta repertoire diversity using deep sequencing normalized with unique cDNA molecular identifiers. The donors were split into four age groups: young (average around 15 years), middle-aged (roughly 42), aged (62) and long-lived (more than 80). To avoid experimental bias, donors of different ages were distributed randomly across sequencing lanes. For two donors (one aged 18 to 30 and one aged 80 or older), the study analyzed two additional independent replicas of 1 million unique cDNA reads from the same blood draw. The research as a whole found: The long-lived group showed more naive CD4+ T cells, fewer expanded clones and increased TCR diversity than the aged group, suggesting age selection. Because donor CMV infection status was unknown, age-related changes in expanded clonotypes were potentially confounded. Since profiling was done on bulk unsorted PBMCs, naive and antigen-experienced compartments could not be conclusively compared. As age increased, observed TCR beta diversity per million T cells dropped in a roughly linear way, and a significant reduction was already evident by age around 41. The percentage of naive T cells measured by flow cytometry correlated strongly with observed TCR beta diversity. Estimates of total diversity from one million sequenced T cells were regarded as lower bounds and underestimates.

Note on this clonotype: Its antigen remains undetermined. No much larger clone exists at a distance of one base, and base qualities are not known.

Systemically healthy Caucasian individuals from Russia, over 30 in total and aged 6 to 90 years, were included as donors. Each donor gave about 9.8 milliliters of peripheral blood, drawn into EDTA-treated Vacutainer tubes. Ficoll-Paque density-gradient centrifugation was used to isolate PBMCs, with at least 7 million per sample. Trizol reagent was used to extract total RNA from PBMCs, with at least 6 micrograms per sample. For every donor, an aliquot of PBMCs went through flow cytometry to measure the percentages of naive CD45RAhigh/CD27high T cells. Library creation used 5' RACE. The sequencer listed for this sample is Illumina HiSeq 2500. The second PCR ran for roughly 7 to 11 cycles and used a J-beta primer mix along with a sample-barcoded 5' primer. Each TCR beta cDNA molecule received a unique molecular identifier from a template-switch 5' adaptor carrying 12 random nucleotides. At least 2.5 million CDR3-containing paired-end reads were obtained from each sample. The Mint cDNA synthesis kit, primed by a TRBC-specific oligonucleotide, was used to synthesize first-strand cDNA from all RNA. Following uracil-DNA glycosylase treatment, a first 18-cycle PCR with universal primers M1SS and BC2_uni_R was performed on all cDNA. As for how the authors treated the data: Each sample was normalized by randomly selecting 1 million high-quality reads, each carrying a distinct molecular identifier. Reads with shared molecular identifiers were discarded instead of being binned into consensus sequences. CDR3 identification, clonotype clustering and error correction used MiTCR with a Q25 quality threshold and the strictest error-elimination algorithm. A nonparametric unseen species model with Euler transformation was used to estimate lower-bound total TCR beta diversity. Using fastp trimming at Q25 and MiXCR clonotype assembly, TCRdb reanalyzed the public sequencing data and kept in-frame beta chains. Every CDR3 protein is listed once, alongside the most common genes and DNA of its rows. The V and J calls were not made by the authors but by TCRdb's processing. The sample table lists roughly 730,000 distinct CDR3 sequences, more than 50% of them with a count of one. Around a quarter of the sample comes from the top ten.

V and J lose 4 bases and 2 bases, and a span of 8 bases separates them. Reading from cysteine to phenylalanine, the CDR3 counts 13 amino acids. Here the CDR3 DNA is all that survives: 39 bases in frame from base 1. From the germline V gene, CDR1 is SNHLY and CDR2 is FYNNEI. Sequenced material: blood. This sequence uses TRBV2 and TRBJ2-5; a confident D gene designation cannot be given. The TCR originated in a middle-aged man in good health. The DNA sequence reads TGTGCCAGCAGTGCCGACGCGCAAGAGACCCAGTACTTC. Translated, it reads CASSADAQETQYF.